This T cell receptor beta chain was sequenced for a study of TIL therapy for anti-PD-1-resistant metastatic lung cancer. Turning to the study itself: Median tumor PD-L1 proportion score was roughly 5.5%.

Noted time point: pre-treatment sample, taken before nivolumab and TIL therapy. V shed 0 bases and J shed 0 bases, with 6 bases lying between them. CDR1 and CDR2 (germline): MNHNS, SASEGT. The CDR3 has 16 residues. The libraries were made with immunoSEQ v3. Each library reached some 2 million read pairs, or roughly 4.5-6.5 million at deep level. Clones were read by immunoSEQ multiplex PCR, and TCRdb kept only the in-frame ones, dropping some. The table includes 45,000 to 75,000 clones, around 86% detected once. The specimen was blood, collected at baseline. The chain joins TRBV6-1 to TRBJ1-6; no clear D gene. This TCR was sampled from a person between 25 and 80 years old with non-small cell lung cancer. CDR3 amino acids: CASSEAASSYNSPLHF. The CDR3 DNA sequence: TGTGCCAGCAGTGAAGCAGCGAGCTCCTATAATTCACCCCTCCACTTT.